This TCR beta chain was obtained from a study of response to subunit inactivated influenza vaccine (dated by TCRdb to 2016 to 2019). With respect to the entire study: Deep quantitative T cell receptor repertoire profiling was used in the study to track responses to a trivalent subunit inactivated influenza vaccine. On the study overall, not on this receptor specifically: According to the authors, only a limited number of new T cells may be recruited by each seasonal influenza vaccination.

The protocol used for the library was RT-PCR. For sequencing, an Illumina HiSeq 2500 was employed. TCRdb reran the public reads through fastp at Q25 and MiXCR, keeping productive beta chains. Each entry is one CDR3 protein sequence, shown with its most common DNA and genes. Here the sample has just under 550,000 distinct CDR3 sequences; roughly 25% occur a single time. Approximately 2.9% of the sample rests with the top ten. The CDR3 starts with the cysteine, ends with the phenylalanine, and has 15 residues. Just the 45-base CDR3 DNA is kept, in frame starting at base 1. V is pared back by 0 bases and J by 7 bases, with 13 bases lying between the germline termini. For CDR1 and CDR2, the germline V gene lists SGHVS and FQNEAQ. Turning to this clonotype: What antigen it recognizes has not been identified. No clone much larger than this one lies a single base away; base qualities are absent.

The data were also submitted as part of a second study, on T cells expressing NK-cell markers. The second study also describes: 5'RACE template switching, by which a universal primer site and unique molecular identifiers were added, was used to make TCR beta cDNA libraries. Three sorted T-cell subsets (CD3+CD56+NKG2C+, CD3+CD56+NKG2C- and CD3+CD56-NKG2C+) from fewer than 10 donors had their TCR beta-chain repertoires profiled. Of the eight sequenced donors, seven were found to be HCMV-seropositive and one was found to be HCMV-seronegative. In several experiments an anti-gammadeltaTCR antibody was added to restrict sorting to alphabetaTCR-expressing T cells. For roughly six donors, the dominant CD3+CD56+NKG2C+ clonotypes were among the top 10 CD8+ clonotypes and accounted for about 1.0-8% of CD8+ T cells. Those dominant clonotypes were again the most abundant among CD3+CD56-NKG2C+ cells in a handful of donors, at roughly 28.3-60.1%. Whether the expanded NKG2C-expressing T cell clones were specific for HCMV antigens was left unclear. All eight donors whose samples were sequenced were randomly selected healthy volunteers, three of them men and five women. HCMV-specific IgG was detected in serum with a commercial ELISA kit to determine HCMV serostatus. Peripheral blood mononuclear cells were isolated from blood by Ficoll density gradient centrifugation. Magnetic immunoseparation with Miltenyi isolation kits was used to isolate CD4+ and CD8+ T cells from PBMC. Synthesis of cDNA was primed from the TCR beta constant segment and was followed by two consecutive PCR amplification steps. Sequencing of the libraries produced 2 x 150 bp reads on Illumina HiSeq 2000/2500, MiSeq or NextSeq. MIGEC was used to demultiplex reads and group reads by UMI, and MiTCR was used to assemble and quantify clonotypes. To remove erroneous sequences, TCR cDNA sequences were retained only when supported by two or more reads. The tcR package was used for downstream repertoire analysis, with clonotypes matched between fractions based on CDR3 nucleotide sequence plus V segment. VDJmatch was used to annotate antigen specificity against VDJdb, with one amino acid substitution in CDR3 permitted.

The chain is assembled from TRBV7-8 and TRBJ1-5, with TRBD1 perhaps the D gene, on 6 matching bases. This clonotype was sampled from a man aged 50 to 60 who received an inactivated influenza vaccine. Donor details come from another sample of the same person, matched by shared clones. The sequencing used CD4+ T cells sorted from PBMCs, collected about 12 days after vaccination. The DNA sequence reads TGTGCCAGCAGCTTAGCAAGGGCAGGGGTCCAGCCCCAGCATTTT. Protein translation: CASSLARAGVQPQHF.